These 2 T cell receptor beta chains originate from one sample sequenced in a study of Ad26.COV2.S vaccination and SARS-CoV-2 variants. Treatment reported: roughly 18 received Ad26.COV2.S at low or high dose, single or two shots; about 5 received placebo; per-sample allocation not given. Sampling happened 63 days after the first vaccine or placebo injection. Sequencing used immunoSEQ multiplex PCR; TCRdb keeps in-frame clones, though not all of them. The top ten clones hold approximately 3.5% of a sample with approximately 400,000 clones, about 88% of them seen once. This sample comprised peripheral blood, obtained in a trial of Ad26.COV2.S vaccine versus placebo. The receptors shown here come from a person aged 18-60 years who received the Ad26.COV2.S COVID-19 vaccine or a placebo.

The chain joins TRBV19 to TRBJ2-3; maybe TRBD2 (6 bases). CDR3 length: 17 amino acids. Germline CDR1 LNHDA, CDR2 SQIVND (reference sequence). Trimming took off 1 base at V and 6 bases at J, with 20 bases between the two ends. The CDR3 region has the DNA TGTGCCAGTAGTATAGGGTCCGGGGGAGGACCTAGGGATACGCAGTATTTT. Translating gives CASSIGSGGGPRDTQYF. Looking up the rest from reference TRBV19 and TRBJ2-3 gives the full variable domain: DGGITQSPKYLFRKEGQNVTLSCEQNLNHDAMYWYRQDPGQGLRLIYYSQIVNDFQKGDIAEGYSVSREKKESFPLTVTSAQKNPTAFYLCASSIGSGGGPRDTQYFGPGTRLTVL.

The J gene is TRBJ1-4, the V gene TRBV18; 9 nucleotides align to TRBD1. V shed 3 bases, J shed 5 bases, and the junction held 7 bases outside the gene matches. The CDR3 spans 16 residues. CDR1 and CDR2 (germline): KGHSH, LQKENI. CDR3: CASSPMAGTGNEKLFF. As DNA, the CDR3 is TGTGCCAGCTCACCGATGGCCGGGACAGGGAATGAAAAACTGTTTTTT.